What follows are 15 T cell receptor beta chains derived from one specimen sequenced in a study of identical twins. TCRdb reprocessed the 5' RACE reads via MiXCR and lists one record per CDR3 protein. The table records about 200,000 distinct CDR3 sequences, roughly a tenth of them present only once. Sequencing was performed on memory (CD45RO+) T cells sorted from blood. These receptors were obtained from a woman between 18 and 29 years old in good health.

This clonotype was seen more than once but under ten times. V is TRBV6-2 or TRBV6-3 and J is TRBJ2-7; no clear D gene. In germline, CDR1 is MNHEY, CDR2 SVGEGT. V lost 2 bases and J 9 bases, leaving 11 bases between the germline ends. The CDR3 is 12 residues long. The CDR3 protein is CASSYGPFGQYF. CDR3 in DNA: TGTGCCAGCAGTTACGGACCTTTTGGGCAGTACTTC.

There are a few counts of this clonotype. The CDR3 region has the DNA TGTGCCAGCAGCCAAGAGAACGGGGGAAAGACCCAGTACTTC. Amino acids: CASSQENGGKTQYF. This chain links TRBV3-1 with TRBJ2-5, with a weak D call TRBD2 (6 bases). V lost 0 bases and J lost 6, with 11 bases in between. Germline CDR1 and CDR2: LGHDT and YNNKEL (reference sequence). The CDR3 sequence is 14 residues long.

This clonotype was counted a few times. The rearrangement links TRBV20-1 to TRBJ2-1; TRBD1 matches at 9 bases. V was clipped by 0 bases and J by 9 bases; unmatched bases: 6. Germline loops: CDR1 DFQATT, CDR2 SNEGSKA (reference sequence). This CDR3 contains 14 residues. CDR3 region: CSAREGQGHVEQFF. For the CDR3, the DNA is TGCAGTGCTAGAGAAGGACAGGGGCATGTTGAGCAGTTCTTC.

The sample holds a few counts of this clonotype. The chain employs TRBV25-1 and TRBJ2-7; 9 positions agree with TRBD1. The CDR3 has 14 residues. With V trimmed by 5 bases and J by 5 bases, 7 bases remained unmatched. Per the germline V gene, CDR1 is MGHDK and CDR2 is SYGVNS. CDR3 nucleotide sequence: TGTGCCAGCAGTCGGGGACAGGGTAGGCACGAGCAGTACTTC. Residues: CASSRGQGRHEQYF.

This chain joins TRBV7-9 and TRBJ2-7; a weak D match, TRBD1 (6 bases). The V end was cut by 5 bases, the J end by 6 bases, with 11 bases between. The CDR3 extends over 12 amino acids. CDR1 SEHNR and CDR2 FQNEAQ come from the germline V gene (reference sequence). CDR3 sequence: CASSPRGGEQYF. The DNA of the CDR3 is TGTGCCAGCAGCCCTCGAGGGGGCGAGCAGTACTTC.

This clonotype was counted between two and nine times. The rearrangement links TRBV2 to TRBJ1-2; 9 nucleotides align to TRBD1. The ends lost 6 bases at V and 6 bases at J; junction bases unmatched: 17. The CDR3 sequence is 17 residues long. Germline CDR1 is SNHLY and CDR2 is FYNNEI. The CDR3 loop reads CASSYRDRVATPHGYTF. The CDR3 DNA follows: TGTGCCAGCAGCTACCGGGACAGGGTAGCGACGCCTCATGGCTACACCTTC.

This clonotype was observed many times. This chain links TRBV12-3 or TRBV12-4 with TRBJ2-5; no clear D. The CDR3 is 14 amino acids. Trimming stripped 6 bases from V and 2 bases from J, with 13 bases between. As DNA, the CDR3 is TGTGCCAGCAGCCCAGGAACGTTACAAGAGACCCAGTACTTC. It specifies CASSPGTLQETQYF.

V usage is TRBV9 and J usage is TRBJ2-5; D gene ambiguous. In germline, CDR1 is SGDLS, CDR2 YYNGEE. The CDR3 loop spans 14 amino acids. Trimming stripped 4 bases from V and 3 bases from J, with 13 bases between. CDR3 nucleotide sequence: TGTGCCAGCAGCCCCCAAAGACCAAAAGAGACCCAGTACTTC. Protein sequence: CASSPQRPKETQYF.

This clonotype was seen ten or more times. The V gene is TRBV12-3 or TRBV12-4, the J gene TRBJ1-4; the match to TRBD1 covers 7 bases. Trimming took 7 bases from V and 8 from J; bases not matched to a gene: 10. The CDR3 has 14 amino acids. Here the CDR3 DNA reads TGTGCCAGCAACGCCGGGACAGCCATCGAAAAACTGTTTTTT. Translation gives CASNAGTAIEKLFF.

This clonotype was recorded at least ten times. The V and J genes are TRBV12-3 or TRBV12-4 and TRBJ1-2, with a possible D match to TRBD1 (6 bases). V was shortened by 5 bases and J by 4 bases, with 17 bases between the two germline ends. There are 15 residues in the CDR3. The CDR3 DNA reads as TGTGCCAGCAGTGTACAGGGTCCGCGGGCCTATGGCTACACCTTC. Its translation is CASSVQGPRAYGYTF.

There are many counts of this clonotype. The chain uses TRBV20-1 and TRBJ1-1; D is ambiguous. Germline values: CDR1 DFQATT, CDR2 SNEGSKA (reference sequence). This CDR3 has 14 residues. Between the trimmed V and J ends, which lost 0 bases and 3 bases, there was a span of 11 bases. The CDR3 region has the DNA TGCAGTGCTAGAGATACGGGAGGGCACACTGAAGCTTTCTTT. This codes for CSARDTGGHTEAFF.

The V call is TRBV20-1, the J call TRBJ1-1, with D possibly matching TRBD1 (5 bases). Trimming stripped 6 bases from V and 4 bases from J, with 27 bases between. The CDR3 has 17 residues. Per the germline V gene, CDR1 is DFQATT and CDR2 is SNEGSKA (reference sequence). The CDR3 nucleotides are TGCAGTGCCCCTATGCGGGGGGGAATCAGGCTGGGCACTGAAGCTTTCTTT. This sequence encodes CSAPMRGGIRLGTEAFF.

This clonotype was seen only a few times. The gene calls are TRBV11-2 and TRBJ2-7; the D gene is possibly TRBD2 (6 bases). CDR1 and CDR2 from the germline V gene are SGHAT and FQNNGV. The ends were cut back, 1 base at V and 3 bases at J, with 13 bases in the middle. This CDR3 is 15 amino acids long. The chain's CDR3 is CASSLGRGNIYEQYF. The CDR3 coding sequence is TGTGCCAGCAGCTTAGGCCGGGGGAACATCTACGAGCAGTACTTC.

This clonotype occurred many times. The CDR3 region is CASRTSGRDTGELFF. The DNA for the CDR3 is TGTGCCAGCAGAACAAGCGGGAGGGACACCGGGGAGCTGTTTTTT. This chain links TRBV6-2 or TRBV6-3 with TRBJ2-2; 10 bases are shared with TRBD2. After removal of 6 bases from V and 3 bases from J, the junction contained 4 bases not matched to a gene. The CDR3 is 15 amino acids. Germline V lookup: CDR1 MNHEY, CDR2 SVGEGT.

This clonotype was recorded a few times. The V gene is TRBV4-3, the J gene TRBJ2-3; TRBD2 might be the D (6 bases). Germline V gives CDR1 LGHNA, CDR2 YSLEER. V was pared by 3 bases and J by 2 bases, with 9 bases between. The length of the CDR3 is 14 residues. The CDR3 sequence is CASSQERATDTQYF. The CDR3 coding sequence is TGCGCCAGCAGCCAGGAGCGGGCCACAGATACGCAGTATTTT.